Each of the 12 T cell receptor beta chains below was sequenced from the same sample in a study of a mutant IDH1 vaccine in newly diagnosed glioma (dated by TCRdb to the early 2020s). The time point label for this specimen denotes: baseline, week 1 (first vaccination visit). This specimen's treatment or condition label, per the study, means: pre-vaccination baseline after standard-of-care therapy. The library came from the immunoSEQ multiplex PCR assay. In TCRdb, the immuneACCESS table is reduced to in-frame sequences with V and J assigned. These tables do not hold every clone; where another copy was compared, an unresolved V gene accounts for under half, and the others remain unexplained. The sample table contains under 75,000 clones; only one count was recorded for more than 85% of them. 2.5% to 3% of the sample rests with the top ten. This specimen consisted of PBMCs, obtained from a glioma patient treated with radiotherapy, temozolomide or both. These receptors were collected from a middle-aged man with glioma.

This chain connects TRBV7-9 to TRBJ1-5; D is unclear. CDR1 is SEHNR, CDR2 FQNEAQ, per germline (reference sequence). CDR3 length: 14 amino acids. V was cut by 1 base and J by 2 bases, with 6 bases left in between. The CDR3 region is CASSLGPGNQPQHF. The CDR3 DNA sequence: TGTGCCAGCAGCTTAGGCCCAGGCAATCAGCCCCAGCATTTT. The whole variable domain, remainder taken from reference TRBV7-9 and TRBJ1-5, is DTGVSQNPRHKITKRGQNVTFRCDPISEHNRLYWYRQTLGQGPEFLTYFQNEAQLEKSRLLSDRFSAERPKGSFSTLEIQRTEQGDSAMYLCASSLGPGNQPQHFGDGTRLSIL.

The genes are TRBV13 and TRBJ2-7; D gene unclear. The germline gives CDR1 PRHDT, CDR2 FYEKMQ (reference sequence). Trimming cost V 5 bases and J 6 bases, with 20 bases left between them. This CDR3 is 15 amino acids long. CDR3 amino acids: CASSLAKGTYSEQYF. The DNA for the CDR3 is TGTGCCAGCAGCCTGGCCAAGGGAACTTACTCCGAGCAGTACTTC.

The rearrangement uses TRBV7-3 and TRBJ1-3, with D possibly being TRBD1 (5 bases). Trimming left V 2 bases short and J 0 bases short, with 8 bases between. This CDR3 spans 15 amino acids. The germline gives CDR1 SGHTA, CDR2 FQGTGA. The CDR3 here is CASSLVGGSGNTIYF. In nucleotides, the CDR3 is TGTGCCAGCAGCTTAGTTGGGGGCTCTGGAAACACCATATATTTT.

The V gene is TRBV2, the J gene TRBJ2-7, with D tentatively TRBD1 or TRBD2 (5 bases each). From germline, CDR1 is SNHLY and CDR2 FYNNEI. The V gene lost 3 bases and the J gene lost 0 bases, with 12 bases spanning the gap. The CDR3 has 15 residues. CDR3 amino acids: CASSELAGSSYEQYF. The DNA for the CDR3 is TGTGCCAGCAGTGAGTTGGCAGGGAGCTCCTACGAGCAGTACTTC.

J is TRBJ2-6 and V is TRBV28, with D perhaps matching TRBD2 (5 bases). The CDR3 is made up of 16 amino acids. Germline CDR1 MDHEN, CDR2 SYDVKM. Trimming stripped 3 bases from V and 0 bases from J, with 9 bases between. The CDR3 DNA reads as TGTGCCAGCAGTTTTGGAGGCTTCTCTGGGGCCAACGTCCTGACTTTC. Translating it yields CASSFGGFSGANVLTF.

CDR3 sequence: CASKPPGPLTEQFF. The CDR3 bases are TGTGCCAGCAAACCCCCCGGGCCTCTCACTGAGCAGTTCTTC. This chain joins TRBV2 and TRBJ2-1; D unclear. There are 14 residues in the CDR3. The V gene's germline CDR1 is SNHLY and CDR2 FYNNEI. The V gene lost 7 bases and the J gene lost 9 bases, with 19 bases spanning the gap.

The CDR3: CASSANLNTEAFF. CDR3 bases: TGTGCCAGTAGTGCGAATCTGAACACTGAAGCTTTCTTT. V and J are TRBV19 and TRBJ1-1; D is uncertain. V was shortened by 5 bases and J by 0 bases, with 7 bases between the two germline ends. The CDR3 spans 13 residues. Germline CDR1 is LNHDA and CDR2 is SQIVND (reference sequence).

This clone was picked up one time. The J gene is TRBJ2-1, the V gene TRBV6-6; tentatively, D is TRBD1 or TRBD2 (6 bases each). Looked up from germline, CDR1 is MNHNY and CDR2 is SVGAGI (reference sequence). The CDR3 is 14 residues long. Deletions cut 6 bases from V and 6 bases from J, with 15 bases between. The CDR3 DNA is TGTGCCAGCAGACCCGGGAGAGGGGGCAATGAGCAGTTCTTC. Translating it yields CASRPGRGGNEQFF.

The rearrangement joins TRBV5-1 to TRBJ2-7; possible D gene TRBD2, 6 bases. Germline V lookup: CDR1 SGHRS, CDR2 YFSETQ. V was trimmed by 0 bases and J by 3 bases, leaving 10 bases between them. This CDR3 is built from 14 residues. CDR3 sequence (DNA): TGCGCCAGCAGCTTGGATAGCGGCTACTACGAGCAGTACTTC. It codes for CASSLDSGYYEQYF.

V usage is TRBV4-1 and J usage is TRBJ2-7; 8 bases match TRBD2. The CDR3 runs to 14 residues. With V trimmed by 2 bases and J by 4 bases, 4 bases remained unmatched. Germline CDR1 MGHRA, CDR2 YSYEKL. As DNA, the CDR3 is TGCGCCAGCAGCCAAACTACTAGCGGTTACGAGCAGTACTTC. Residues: CASSQTTSGYEQYF.

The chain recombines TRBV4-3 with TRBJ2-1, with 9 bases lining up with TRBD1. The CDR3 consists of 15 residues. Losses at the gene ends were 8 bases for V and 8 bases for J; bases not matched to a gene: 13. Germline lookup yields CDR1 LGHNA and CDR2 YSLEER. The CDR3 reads CASGRQGGIADEQFF. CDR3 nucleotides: TGCGCCAGCGGTCGACAGGGGGGGATTGCAGATGAGCAGTTCTTC.

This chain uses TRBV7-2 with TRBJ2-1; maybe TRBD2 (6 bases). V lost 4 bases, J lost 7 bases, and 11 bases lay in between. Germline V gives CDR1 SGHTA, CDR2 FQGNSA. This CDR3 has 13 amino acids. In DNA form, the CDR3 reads TGTGCCAGCAGCTCCCTGCGGGGAAATGAGCAGTTCTTC. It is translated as CASSSLRGNEQFF. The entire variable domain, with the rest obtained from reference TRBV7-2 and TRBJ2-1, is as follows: GAGVSQSPSNKVTEKGKDVELRCDPISGHTALYWYRQSLGQGLEFLIYFQGNSAPDKSGLPSDRFSAERTGGSVSTLTIQRTQQEDSAVYLCASSSLRGNEQFFGPGTRLTVL.